This entry lists 23 T cell receptor beta chains sequenced from one sample in a study of shared clonotypes between healthy human individuals. Repertoires were generated with immunoSEQ multiplex PCR, while TCRdb's copy carries only in-frame clones and drops some. The sample has over 1.5 million clones, nearly 99% seen once. The sequencing input was naive CD4+ T cells sorted from blood. Subset of the sample: CD45RA+ positively selected. Receptor source: a man aged 25 to 45 in good health.

The chain recombines TRBV6-1 with TRBJ2-7; D is undetermined. The ends were cut back, 7 bases at V and 6 bases at J, with 13 bases in the middle. CDR3 length: 12 amino acids. From germline, CDR1 is MNHNS and CDR2 SASEGT. This CDR3 reads CASNRQVGEQYF. The CDR3 coding sequence is TGTGCCAGCAACCGTCAAGTGGGCGAGCAGTACTTC.

This clone was recorded only once. The J gene is TRBJ2-7, the V gene TRBV7-2; weak D call: TRBD2 (6 bases). Trimming stripped 4 bases from V and 4 bases from J, with 11 bases between. Looked up from germline, CDR1 is SGHTA and CDR2 is FQGNSA. CDR3 length: 13 amino acids. CDR3 region: CASSSLGLYEQYF. CDR3 DNA: TGTGCCAGCAGCTCCTTGGGACTTTACGAGCAGTACTTC.

The chain combines TRBV29-1 with TRBJ2-7; D gene ambiguous. From germline, CDR1 is SQVTM and CDR2 ANQGSEA. The V gene lost 3 bases and the J gene lost 2 bases, with 5 bases spanning the gap. CDR3 length: 11 amino acids. The CDR3 spells CSVETAYEQYF. In nucleotides, the CDR3 is TGCAGCGTTGAGACTGCCTACGAGCAGTACTTC.

J is TRBJ2-1 and V is TRBV19; possibly TRBD2 for D (6 bases). Trimming removed 6 bases from V and 3 bases from J, with 12 bases in between. Per germline, CDR1 LNHDA and CDR2 SQIVND (reference sequence). The CDR3 has 14 amino acids. This CDR3 reads CASRRRESYNEQFF. In nucleotides, the CDR3 is TGTGCCAGTAGGAGACGGGAGAGCTACAATGAGCAGTTCTTC.

Turning to this clone: This CDR3 is also generated by other DNA sequences in the sample. This chain connects TRBV20-1 to TRBJ2-7; maybe TRBD2 (5 bases). Looked up from germline, CDR1 is DFQATT and CDR2 is SNEGSKA (reference sequence). The CDR3 runs to 11 residues. Trimming removed 6 bases from V and 3 bases from J, with 9 bases in between. The CDR3 coding sequence is TGCAGTGCCCTCGGGGACTACGAGCAGTACTTC. Translated, it gives CSALGDYEQYF.

The chain is built from TRBV15 and TRBJ2-1, with 7 bases aligning to TRBD2. The CDR3 length is 16 residues. The trim removed 0 bases at V and 4 bases at J, leaving 6 bases unmatched. Germline V gene data show CDR1 as LNHNV and CDR2 as YYDKDF (reference sequence). CDR3 in DNA: TGTGCCACCAGCAGAGATCGGGCTAGCGGTTACAATGAGCAGTTCTTC. This gives the protein CATSRDRASGYNEQFF.

The genes are TRBV5-1 and TRBJ1-1; D is perhaps TRBD1 (5 bases). CDR1 and CDR2 (germline): SGHRS, YFSETQ. The CDR3 sequence is 15 residues long. Trimming took 1 base from V and 4 from J, leaving 14 bases between them. This CDR3 reads CASSLIGQGGTEAFF. DNA of the CDR3: TGCGCCAGCAGCTTGATCGGTCAGGGAGGCACTGAAGCTTTCTTT.

The chain couples TRBV10-3 to TRBJ2-5; tentative D call: TRBD1 (5 bases). The germline gives CDR1 ENHRY, CDR2 SYGVKD. The CDR3 extends over 16 amino acids. V was trimmed by 0 bases and J by 5 bases, leaving 16 bases between them. CDR3 in amino acids: CAISESRQGSRETQYF. CDR3 DNA: TGTGCCATCAGTGAGTCGAGGCAGGGTAGTAGGGAGACCCAGTACTTC.

The chain is built from TRBV6-5 and TRBJ2-6; D uncertain. This CDR3 spans 16 amino acids. V was pared by 0 bases and J by 2 bases, with 8 bases between. In germline, CDR1 is MNHEY, CDR2 SVGAGI. The CDR3 nucleotides are TGTGCCAGCAGTTACTCGGTCGGTACTGGGGCCAACGTCCTGACTTTC. It is translated as CASSYSVGTGANVLTF.

This CDR3 reads CASSQDWENTEAFF. The CDR3 region has the DNA TGCGCCAGCAGCCAAGATTGGGAAAACACTGAAGCTTTCTTT. The chain is built from TRBV4-3 and TRBJ1-1; D uncertain. This CDR3 comprises 14 residues. Trimming cost V 0 bases and J 2 bases, with 7 bases left between them. Germline V CDR1 and CDR2: LGHNA, YSLEER.

V usage is TRBV28 and J usage is TRBJ2-1; D is perhaps TRBD1 (6 bases). Trimming removed 5 bases from V and 7 bases from J, with 12 bases in between. The germline V gene encodes CDR1 MDHEN and CDR2 SYDVKM. The CDR3 has 13 amino acids. CDR3 nucleotide sequence: TGTGCCAGCAGTGGATACAGGGATAATGAGCAGTTCTTC. Translation: CASSGYRDNEQFF.

The chain employs TRBV7-8 and TRBJ2-1, with a tentative D call TRBD2 (5 bases). The CDR3 is 14 residues long. V gave up 8 bases and J gave up 5 bases, with 16 bases separating them. Germline CDR1 and CDR2: SGHVS and FQNEAQ. This CDR3 is CASGIAHVNNEQFF. CDR3 nucleotide sequence: TGTGCCAGCGGGATAGCGCACGTGAACAATGAGCAGTTCTTC.

The rearrangement joins TRBV28 to TRBJ1-5; D remains unclear. Trimming pared 3 bases from V and 5 bases from J, leaving 17 bases between. The CDR3 length is 16 residues. Germline loops: CDR1 MDHEN, CDR2 SYDVKM. CDR3 sequence reads: CASSFSLGRVHQPQHF. For the CDR3, the DNA is TGTGCCAGCAGTTTCTCCTTGGGAAGGGTTCATCAGCCCCAGCATTTT.

The chain is built from TRBV5-1 and TRBJ2-7, with D tentatively TRBD1 (6 bases). Between the trimmed V and J ends, which lost 0 bases and 0 bases, there was a span of 13 bases. The CDR3 extends over 16 amino acids. Germline-derived CDR1 and CDR2 are SGHRS and YFSETQ. The CDR3 DNA follows: TGCGCCAGCAGCTTGGTAGGCAGGGGAAACTCCTACGAGCAGTACTTC. Its translation is CASSLVGRGNSYEQYF.

The chain is built from TRBV6-1 and TRBJ2-5; 8 bases map to TRBD1. CDR3 size: 13 residues. Germline values: CDR1 MNHNS, CDR2 SASEGT. The junction had 0 bases not matched to a gene; V was cut back by 4 bases and J by 2 bases. Here the CDR3 reads CASSGDRQETQYF. In DNA form, the CDR3 reads TGTGCCAGCAGTGGGGACAGGCAAGAGACCCAGTACTTC.

This clone occurred once. V is TRBV28 and J is TRBJ2-7; either TRBD1 or TRBD2 may fit D (5 bases each). CDR3 length equals 13 residues. The V and J ends lost 3 bases and 5 bases respectively, with 11 bases between them. CDR1 is MDHEN, CDR2 SYDVKM, per germline. In DNA, the CDR3 is TGTGCCAGCAGTTTGGTCGGGGCCCACGAGCAGTACTTC. This encodes CASSLVGAHEQYF. The whole variable domain, filled in from reference TRBV28 and TRBJ2-7, reads DVKVTQSSRYLVKRTGEKVFLECVQDMDHENMFWYRQDPGLGLRLIYFSYDVKMKEKGDIPEGYSVSREKKERFSLILESASTNQTSMYLCASSLVGAHEQYFGPGTRLTVT.

The chain combines TRBV5-1 with TRBJ1-2, with TRBD1 identical over 9 bases. The CDR3 totals 14 residues. CDR1 and CDR2 from the germline V gene are SGHRS and YFSETQ. V gave up 4 bases and J gave up 6 bases; unmatched junction bases: 7. This CDR3 reads CASSKDRGLDGYTF. The DNA of the CDR3 is TGCGCCAGCAGCAAGGACAGGGGCCTAGATGGCTACACCTTC.

V usage is TRBV19 and J usage is TRBJ1-4; D is unclear. Trimming took 9 bases from V and 0 from J, leaving 14 bases between them. CDR3 length: 15 amino acids. CDR1 is LNHDA, CDR2 SQIVND, per germline (reference sequence). The CDR3 region is CASSRRGTTNEKLFF. The CDR3 bases are TGTGCCAGCAGTCGACGAGGAACAACTAATGAAAAACTGTTTTTT.

The chain combines TRBV9 with TRBJ2-1; 8 bases agree with TRBD2. The CDR3 runs to 18 residues. Per the germline V gene, CDR1 is SGDLS and CDR2 is YYNGEE. Trimming at V came to 4 bases and at J to 9 bases, leaving 21 bases not matched to a gene. CDR3 coding DNA: TGTGCCAGCAGCTCCCACCTTTCTGCGGGAGGAAAGTTGGGTGAGCAGTTCTTC. This codes for CASSSHLSAGGKLGEQFF.

The rearrangement uses TRBV5-1 and TRBJ1-1; 7 bases line up with TRBD1. Germline V lookup: CDR1 SGHRS, CDR2 YFSETQ. The V gene end was trimmed by 3 bases and the J gene end by 6 bases; junction bases not matched to a gene: 8. This CDR3 is built from 14 residues. CDR3 amino acids: CASSSTGTVAEAFF. The CDR3 region has the DNA TGCGCCAGCAGCTCGACAGGGACCGTGGCTGAAGCTTTCTTT.

This chain joins TRBV28 and TRBJ1-1; no firm D call. The CDR3 spans 13 residues. V dropped 5 bases and J dropped 3 bases, with 10 bases sitting between them. CDR1 is MDHEN, CDR2 SYDVKM, per germline. The chain's CDR3 is CASSPRAYTEAFF. The CDR3 DNA reads TGTGCCAGCAGTCCCCGGGCCTACACTGAAGCTTTCTTT. Full variable domain (rest looked up from reference TRBV28 and TRBJ1-1): DVKVTQSSRYLVKRTGEKVFLECVQDMDHENMFWYRQDPGLGLRLIYFSYDVKMKEKGDIPEGYSVSREKKERFSLILESASTNQTSMYLCASSPRAYTEAFFGQGTRLTVV.

The CDR3 coding sequence is TGTGCCAGCTTCACAAACACAGATACGCAGTATTTT. It codes for CASFTNTDTQYF. The genes are TRBV18 and TRBJ2-3; D not resolved. The length of the CDR3 is 12 residues. CDR1 is KGHSH, CDR2 LQKENI, per germline. The V end was cut by 7 bases, the J end by 2 bases, with 7 bases between.

The chain links TRBV9 to TRBJ2-1, with TRBD2 matching 12 bases. After removal of 0 bases from V and 10 bases from J, the junction contained 5 bases not matched to a gene. Germline CDR1 SGDLS, CDR2 YYNGEE. This CDR3 has 15 residues. Here the CDR3 DNA reads TGTGCCAGCAGCGTAGAACTAGCGGGAGGCAGGGAGCAGTTCTTC. Protein: CASSVELAGGREQFF.